These T cell receptor beta chains were read from a single sample in a study of blood T cells in healthy people across ages. MiXCR was run by TCRdb on the 5' RACE reads, yielding one entry per CDR3 protein. Among about 640,000 distinct CDR3 sequences, 58% were seen once, and the ten largest hold roughly 34%. The source material was blood. Receptors were obtained from a man in his sixties in good health. Both conserved end residues are part of each CDR3. The D gene is left open where the match is weak. Not every row has a clone size; where given, it reads once, few, many or a size class.

V,J,D,size,DNA,CDR3
TRBV6-1,TRBJ1-2,TRBD1,.,TGTGCCAGCAGTGACGAGGGGGCTCTTTACTATGGCTACACCTTC,CASSDEGALYYGYTF
TRBV21-1,TRBJ2-7,.,.,TGTGCCAGCAGCACCTCTTTTTTCCGGGACAGGGGAACCTACGAGCAGTACTTC,CASSTSFFRDRGTYEQYF
TRBV29-1,TRBJ2-6,.,many,TGCAGCGTTGCCCCCTCTGGGGCCAACGTCCTGACTTTC,CSVAPSGANVLTF
TRBV29-1,TRBJ2-5,.,.,TGCAGCGTTGAAAGGCTATGGGAACCCCAAGAGACCCAGTACTTC,CSVERLWEPQETQYF
TRBV29-1,TRBJ2-1,TRBD2,.,TGCAGCGTTGCCGGGACTAGCGGGGGGGGCGCCTACAATGAGCAGTTCTTC,CSVAGTSGGGAYNEQFF
TRBV7-6,TRBJ2-1,.,.,TGTGCCAGCAGCTTATGGGCCGACAGACCCTACAATGAGCAGTTCTTC,CASSLWADRPYNEQFF
TRBV9,TRBJ2-6,.,.,TGTGCCAGCAGCGTAGAGAGGGTTCGGGGGGCCAACGTCCTGACTTTC,CASSVERVRGANVLTF
TRBV5-1,TRBJ2-7,TRBD2,.,TGCGCCAGCAGCCTCTGGACTAGCGGGGGCGATTTCTCCTACGAGCAGTACTTC,CASSLWTSGGDFSYEQYF
TRBV12-5,TRBJ1-6,.,.,TGTGCTAGTGGCCATCTAAAAGTCAGCTCCTATAATTCACCCCTCCACTTT,CASGHLKVSSYNSPLHF
TRBV5-1,TRBJ1-2,TRBD1,.,TGCGCCAGCAGCTTCCCTGGACAGGGCGCTAACTATGGCTACACCTTC,CASSFPGQGANYGYTF
TRBV3-1,TRBJ2-1,.,.,TGTGCCAGCAGCCCCCTAGGAGGGAACACACCTAATGAGCAGTTCTTC,CASSPLGGNTPNEQFF
TRBV20-1,TRBJ1-2,TRBD1,.,TGCAGTGCTGGGACAGGGATTACGAATTCCCCTTATGGCTACACCTTC,CSAGTGITNSPYGYTF
TRBV9,TRBJ2-3,TRBD2,.,TGTGCCAGCAGCTCTGGACTAGCGCGAGATACGCAGTATTTT,CASSSGLARDTQYF
TRBV5-1,TRBJ1-4,.,.,TGCGCCAGCACTACCACCGGGACGAAGAATGAAAAACTGTTTTTT,CASTTTGTKNEKLFF
TRBV27,TRBJ2-7,.,.,TGTGCCAGCAGTTTGCGAGGTTCCATATACGAGCAGTACTTC,CASSLRGSIYEQYF
TRBV5-4,TRBJ2-5,.,once,TGTGCCACGACCCGGGGCAGCACGTACCAAGAGACCCAGTACTTC,CATTRGSTYQETQYF
TRBV20-1,TRBJ2-1,TRBD2,.,TGCAGTGCTCCTTCCGGGGGGACCTACAATGAGCAGTTCTTC,CSAPSGGTYNEQFF
TRBV10-3,TRBJ1-4,.,.,TGTGCCATCAGTGTCGACCCGCCGGGCCGGGGCGAAAACCTGTTTTTT,CAISVDPPGRGENLFF
TRBV7-2,TRBJ2-7,TRBD2,.,TGTGCCAGCAGCTTAGCCGGGACTAGCGGGTACTCCTACGAGCAGTACTTC,CASSLAGTSGYSYEQYF
TRBV7-4,TRBJ2-7,TRBD1,.,TGTGCCAGCAGTTATGCGGGACAGGTACCTCCCCTATGCTACGAGCAGTACTTC,CASSYAGQVPPLCYEQYF
TRBV7-2,TRBJ2-1,.,.,TGTGCCAGCAGCCCCCGGCCTGGGGGCTCCTACAATGAGCAGTTCTTC,CASSPRPGGSYNEQFF
TRBV3-1,TRBJ1-4,.,.,TGTGCCAGCAGCCAAGACCCAACTAATGAAAAACTGTTTTTT,CASSQDPTNEKLFF
TRBV28,TRBJ2-3,TRBD2,.,TGTGCCAGCAGTTTACAACTAGGGGGACTAGCGAGGGGGGATACGCAGTATTTT,CASSLQLGGLARGDTQYF
TRBV20-1,TRBJ1-2,.,.,TGCAGTGCTAGAGAGTCAGGGGCCGATGGCTACACCTTC,CSARESGADGYTF
TRBV3-1,TRBJ2-6,.,.,TGTGCCAGCAGCCAGAGGGGTACTGGGGCCAACGTCCTGACTTTC,CASSQRGTGANVLTF
TRBV5-1,TRBJ1-1,TRBD1,.,TGCGCCAGCAGCGCGCGAACAGGGGACACTGAAGCTTTCTTT,CASSARTGDTEAFF
TRBV18,TRBJ1-1,.,.,TGTGCCAGCTCACAGGGGAACACTGAAGCTTTCTTT,CASSQGNTEAFF
TRBV7-9,TRBJ1-6,.,.,TGTGCCAGCAGCTTAGAGGGTCGCGATAATTCACCCCTCCACTTT,CASSLEGRDNSPLHF
TRBV21-1,TRBJ2-3,.,.,TGTGCCAGCAGCGAACCGGACAGGACGGTCACAGATACGCAGTATTTT,CASSEPDRTVTDTQYF
TRBV6-6,TRBJ2-5,TRBD2,.,TGTGCCAGCAGACCCGCCAGCGGGGTTGAGACCCAGTACTTC,CASRPASGVETQYF
TRBV12-3/TRBV12-4,TRBJ2-3,.,.,TGTGCCAGCAGTTTTGGAGGGAGCACAGATACGCAGTATTTT,CASSFGGSTDTQYF
TRBV11-2,TRBJ2-3,.,few,TGTGCCAGCAGCCGTGACCGAGATACGCAGTATTTT,CASSRDRDTQYF
TRBV7-8,TRBJ1-1,.,few,TGTGCCAGCAGCCCCTTTACAACAGGGTATGCTGAAGCTTTCTTT,CASSPFTTGYAEAFF